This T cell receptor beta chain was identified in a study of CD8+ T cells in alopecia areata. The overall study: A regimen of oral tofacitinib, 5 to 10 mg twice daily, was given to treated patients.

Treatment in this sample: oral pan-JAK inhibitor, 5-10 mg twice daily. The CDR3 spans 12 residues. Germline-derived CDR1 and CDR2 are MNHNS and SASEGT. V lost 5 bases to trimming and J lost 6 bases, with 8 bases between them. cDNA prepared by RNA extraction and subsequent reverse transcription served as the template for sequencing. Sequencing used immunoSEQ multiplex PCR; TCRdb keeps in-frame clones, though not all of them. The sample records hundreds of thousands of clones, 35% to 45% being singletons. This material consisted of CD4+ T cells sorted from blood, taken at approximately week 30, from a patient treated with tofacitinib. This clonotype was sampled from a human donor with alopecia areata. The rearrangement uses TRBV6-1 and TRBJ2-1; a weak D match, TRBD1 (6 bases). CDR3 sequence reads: CASSLQGNEQFF. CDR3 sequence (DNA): TGTGCCAGCAGTCTACAGGGCAATGAGCAGTTCTTC.